The 15 T cell receptor beta chains below all came from one sample that was sequenced in a study of blood T cell repertoires in COVID-19. This table comes from immunoSEQ multiplex PCR, and its TCRdb copy is limited to in-frame clones, with some not included. The sample lists 150,000 to 200,000 clones; more than 70% were seen once. The sequenced sample consisted of peripheral blood. Every receptor here comes from a man aged 18 to 29 with active or convalescent COVID-19.

The V and J genes are TRBV4-2 and TRBJ2-7, with D possibly matching TRBD1 (6 bases). Looked up from germline, CDR1 is LGHNA and CDR2 is YNFKEQ. Trimming took 0 bases from V and 7 from J, leaving 16 bases between them. This CDR3 has 15 residues. The CDR3 nucleotides read TGTGCCAGCAGCCAAGAGGGCAGGGGCCGGGGAGAGCAGTACTTC. Translated: CASSQEGRGRGEQYF.

The chain links TRBV30 to TRBJ2-2; 11 bases fit TRBD1. The CDR3 loop spans 15 amino acids. The ends lost 3 bases at V and 5 bases at J; junction bases unmatched: 5. Per germline, CDR1 GTSNPN and CDR2 SVGIG (reference sequence). CDR3 sequence reads: CAWSRGDRGTGELFF. The CDR3 DNA follows: TGTGCCTGGAGCAGAGGGGACAGGGGGACCGGGGAGCTGTTTTTT.

This chain connects TRBV28 to TRBJ2-7; maybe TRBD1 (6 bases). The CDR3 is made up of 14 amino acids. The germline gives CDR1 MDHEN, CDR2 SYDVKM. The V and J ends lost 5 bases and 2 bases respectively, with 13 bases between them. For the CDR3, the DNA is TGTGCCAGCAGTGACCCCGGACAGACCTACGAGCAGTACTTC. Translating gives CASSDPGQTYEQYF.

This chain uses TRBV5-1 with TRBJ1-6, with 7 bases that match TRBD1. Germline assignment: CDR1 SGHRS and CDR2 YFSETQ. CDR3 length equals 14 residues. V lost 6 bases, J lost 6 bases, and 6 bases stayed unmatched. CDR3 loop: CASTRDSRNSPLHF. As DNA, the CDR3 is TGCGCCAGCACCCGGGACAGCCGTAATTCACCCCTCCACTTT.

This chain uses TRBV18 with TRBJ1-2; D is possibly TRBD1 (6 bases). The CDR3 has 15 residues. The V end lost 3 bases, the J end lost 7 bases, and 18 bases lay between the germline ends. Germline V gene sequence: CDR1 KGHSH, CDR2 LQKENI. This CDR3 is CASSPVLQGAGGYTF. The CDR3 nucleotides are TGTGCCAGCTCACCTGTACTACAGGGTGCGGGTGGCTACACCTTC.

This chain uses TRBV5-4 with TRBJ1-2, with TRBD1 identical over 7 bases. The germline V gene encodes CDR1 SGHNT and CDR2 YYREEE (reference sequence). V shed 1 base, J shed 7 bases, and the junction held 4 bases outside the gene matches. This CDR3 comprises 13 residues. CDR3 nucleotide sequence: TGTGCCAGCAGCTTGTGGGACAGTCGTGGCTACACCTTC. It translates to CASSLWDSRGYTF.

This clone occurred once. This sequence joins TRBV11-3 and TRBJ1-1; D is unresolved. The germline V and J ends were trimmed by 1 base and 5 bases, with 8 bases remaining between them. The germline CDR1 and CDR2 sequences are SGHNT and YENEEA. The CDR3 consists of 13 residues. CDR3 nucleotides: TGTGCCAGCAGCTTAGTCCGGGAGACTGAAGCTTTCTTT. Encoded protein: CASSLVRETEAFF.

V and J are TRBV19 and TRBJ1-5, with D uncertain. Trimming stripped 4 bases from V and 4 bases from J, with 5 bases between. CDR1 is LNHDA and CDR2 is SQIVND in the germline V gene (reference sequence). CDR3 length: 12 amino acids. CDR3 sequence reads: CASSRRNQPQHF. CDR3 sequence (DNA): TGTGCCAGTAGTAGGCGGAATCAGCCCCAGCATTTT.

The V call is TRBV6-4, the J call TRBJ2-5, with a weak D call TRBD1 (6 bases). The germline gives CDR1 MRHNA, CDR2 SNTAGT. V was shortened by 8 bases and J by 2 bases, with 12 bases between the two germline ends. CDR3 size: 13 residues. The chain's CDR3 is CASPGQRQETQYF. CDR3 nucleotide sequence: TGTGCCAGCCCCGGACAGAGACAAGAGACCCAGTACTTC.

This clone was found once. The chain links TRBV7-2 to TRBJ2-7; possibly TRBD1 for D (6 bases). CDR1 SGHTA and CDR2 FQGNSA come from the germline V gene. The ends were cut back, 1 base at V and 3 bases at J, with 10 bases in the middle. The CDR3 consists of 14 residues. The CDR3, as DNA: TGTGCCAGCAGCTTAGGGACAGTTTTCTACGAGCAGTACTTC. It translates to CASSLGTVFYEQYF.

The rearrangement joins TRBV7-9 to TRBJ1-6; D is unclear. Germline lookup yields CDR1 SEHNR and CDR2 FQNEAQ (reference sequence). The V gene lost 3 bases and the J gene lost 5 bases, with 11 bases spanning the gap. CDR3 size: 15 residues. This CDR3 is CASSFGIRDNSPLHF. CDR3 DNA: TGTGCCAGCAGCTTCGGTATCCGGGATAATTCACCCCTCCACTTT. Supplemented by reference TRBV7-9 and TRBJ1-6, the full variable domain reads DTGVSQNPRHKITKRGQNVTFRCDPISEHNRLYWYRQTLGQGPEFLTYFQNEAQLEKSRLLSDRFSAERPKGSFSTLEIQRTEQGDSAMYLCASSFGIRDNSPLHFGNGTRLTVT.

The chain combines TRBV6-4 with TRBJ1-3; D ambiguous. Germline CDR1 reads MRHNA; CDR2 reads SNTAGT. The CDR3 has 13 amino acids. V lost 11 bases, J lost 4 bases, and 15 bases lay in between. This chain's CDR3 is CARRPGRGNTIYF. The CDR3, as DNA: TGTGCCCGACGGCCGGGTAGGGGAAACACCATATATTTT.

Notes on this clone: Other DNA sequences in this sample translate to the same CDR3. The chain combines TRBV5-1 with TRBJ2-3; possible D gene TRBD1, 5 bases. V shed 0 bases and J shed 0 bases, with 5 bases lying between them. Germline-derived CDR1 and CDR2 are SGHRS and YFSETQ. The CDR3 is 14 residues long. The DNA of the CDR3 is TGCGCCAGCAGCTTGGGGGGCAGCACAGATACGCAGTATTTT. This sequence encodes CASSLGGSTDTQYF. Variable domain in full (rest from reference TRBV5-1 and TRBJ2-3): KAGVTQTPRYLIKTRGQQVTLSCSPISGHRSVSWYQQTPGQGLQFLFEYFSETQRNKGNFPGRFSGRQFSNSRSEMNVSTLELGDSALYLCASSLGGSTDTQYFGPGTRLTVL.

The chain is built from TRBV27 and TRBJ2-3; 10 nucleotides line up with TRBD2. The germline V gene encodes CDR1 MNHEY and CDR2 SMNVEV (reference sequence). Trimming at V came to 1 base and at J to 0 bases, leaving 16 bases not matched to a gene. The CDR3 extends over 21 amino acids. The CDR3 spells CASSLLGRTWTSGTSTDTQYF. CDR3 in DNA: TGTGCCAGCAGTTTATTAGGCCGGACTTGGACTAGCGGTACTAGCACAGATACGCAGTATTTT.

This chain joins TRBV4-1 and TRBJ2-3, with 8 bases fitting TRBD1. Germline loops: CDR1 MGHRA, CDR2 YSYEKL. This CDR3 has 15 residues. The V gene end was trimmed by 2 bases and the J gene end by 3 bases; junction bases not matched to a gene: 4. Here the CDR3 DNA reads TGCGCCAGCAGCCAAACTGGACAGGGTACAGATACGCAGTATTTT. Protein: CASSQTGQGTDTQYF.